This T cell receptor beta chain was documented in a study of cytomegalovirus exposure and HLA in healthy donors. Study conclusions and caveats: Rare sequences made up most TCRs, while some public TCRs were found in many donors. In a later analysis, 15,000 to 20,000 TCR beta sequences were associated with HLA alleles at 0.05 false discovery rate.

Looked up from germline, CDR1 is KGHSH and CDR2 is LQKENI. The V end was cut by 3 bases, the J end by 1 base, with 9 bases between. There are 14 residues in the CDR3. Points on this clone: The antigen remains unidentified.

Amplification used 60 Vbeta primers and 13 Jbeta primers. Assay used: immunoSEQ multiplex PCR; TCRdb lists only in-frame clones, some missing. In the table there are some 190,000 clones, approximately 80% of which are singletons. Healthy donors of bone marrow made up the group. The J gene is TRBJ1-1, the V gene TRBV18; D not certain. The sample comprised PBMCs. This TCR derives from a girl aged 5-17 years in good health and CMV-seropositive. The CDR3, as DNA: TGTGCCAGCTCACCGCCCAGTAAGAACACTGAAGCTTTCTTT. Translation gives CASSPPSKNTEAFF.